Listed below are T cell receptor beta chains from one sample, sequenced in a study of early T cells in non-severe SARS-CoV-2 infection. TCRdb re-called the 5' RACE reads through MiXCR, storing one row per CDR3 protein. There are 30,000 to 35,000 distinct CDR3 sequences in the sample; around 3.9% occur only once, and about 6% lies in the top ten. What was sequenced was whole blood. Source of these receptors: an adult who was a healthcare worker with PCR-confirmed SARS-CoV-2 infection or an uninfected control (not recorded which). CDR3s include the opening cysteine and the closing phenylalanine or tryptophan. The D gene is left open where the match is weak. Size tells how often a clone was seen (once, few, many) or the class of an expanded clone, and some rows leave it out.

clone_size	d_call	v_call	j_call	cdr3_aa	cdr3_nt
NA	TRBD2	TRBV5-1	TRBJ2-3	CASSLGYGLAGEDTQYF	TGCGCCAGCAGCTTGGGGTATGGACTAGCGGGAGAAGATACGCAGTATTTT
few	NA	TRBV27	TRBJ1-3	CASRGDFSGNTIYF	TGTGCCAGCAGGGGGGACTTCTCTGGAAACACCATATATTTT
many	NA	TRBV5-1	TRBJ2-1	CASREPHNEQFF	TGCGCCAGCAGGGAGCCTCACAATGAGCAGTTCTTC
many	TRBD2	TRBV19	TRBJ2-1	CASSIRTSGVNEQFF	TGTGCCAGTAGTATCAGGACTAGCGGGGTTAATGAGCAGTTCTTC
many	TRBD2	TRBV19	TRBJ2-7	CASTEKASGFYEQYF	TGTGCCAGTACCGAGAAGGCTAGCGGGTTCTACGAGCAGTACTTC
many	TRBD2	TRBV7-3	TRBJ2-2	CASSLPRSGGGTGELFF	TGTGCCAGCAGCTTACCGAGGAGCGGGGGAGGCACCGGGGAGCTGTTTTTT
few	NA	TRBV7-9	TRBJ2-5	CASSEAETQYF	TGTGCCAGCAGCGAGGCGGAGACCCAGTACTTC
many	NA	TRBV6-5	TRBJ1-1	CASSYTDYGNTEAFF	TGTGCCAGCAGTTACACGGACTATGGGAACACTGAAGCTTTCTTT
many	NA	TRBV10-3	TRBJ1-2	CATQDQANYGYTF	TGTGCCACCCAGGACCAAGCTAACTATGGCTACACCTTC
many	NA	TRBV18	TRBJ2-1	CASSPAGGNEQFF	TGTGCCAGCTCACCCGCAGGCGGGAATGAGCAGTTCTTC
many	NA	TRBV7-6	TRBJ1-2	CASSPPGVTNGYTF	TGTGCCAGCAGCCCCCCCGGAGTTACGAATGGCTACACCTTC
few	TRBD1	TRBV6-9	TRBJ2-6	CASRIGTGGSGANVLTF	TGTGCCAGCAGGATAGGGACAGGAGGCTCTGGGGCCAACGTCCTGACTTTC
few	TRBD1	TRBV6-5	TRBJ1-1	CASRGDRAYATEAFF	TGTGCCAGCAGAGGCGACAGGGCATATGCCACTGAAGCTTTCTTT
many	NA	TRBV29-1	TRBJ2-7	CSVLQGPKYEQYF	TGCAGCGTCTTACAGGGACCTAAATACGAGCAGTACTTC
many	NA	TRBV7-8	TRBJ2-7	CASSLSGEQYF	TGTGCCAGCAGCTTATCGGGTGAGCAGTACTTC
many	NA	TRBV19	TRBJ1-6	CASSMVWTVRLASPLHF	TGTGCCAGTAGTATGGTCTGGACAGTCAGGCTAGCTTCACCCCTCCACTTT
many	TRBD2	TRBV11-2	TRBJ2-5	CASSQRERSETQYF	TGTGCCAGCAGCCAGCGGGAGAGGTCAGAGACCCAGTACTTC
many	NA	TRBV7-6	TRBJ2-1	CASSSPGRNEQFF	TGTGCCAGCAGCTCCCCCGGCAGAAATGAGCAGTTCTTC
NA	NA	TRBV30	TRBJ1-3	CAWTRFSSGNTIYF	TGTGCCTGGACTCGCTTCAGCTCTGGAAACACCATATATTTT
many	NA	TRBV7-3	TRBJ2-1	CASSPNRYSYNEQFF	TGTGCCAGCAGCCCCAATCGGTACTCCTACAATGAGCAGTTCTTC
many	NA	TRBV18	TRBJ1-1	CASSEGQNTEAFF	TGTGCCAGCTCGGAGGGACAGAACACTGAAGCTTTCTTT
many	NA	TRBV20-1	TRBJ2-1	CSAAWLDSYNEQFF	TGCAGTGCCGCGTGGCTGGACTCCTACAATGAGCAGTTCTTC
many	NA	TRBV23-1	TRBJ1-5	CASSPPQGRTADQPQHF	TGCGCCAGCAGTCCTCCCCAGGGGCGGACGGCGGATCAGCCCCAGCATTTT